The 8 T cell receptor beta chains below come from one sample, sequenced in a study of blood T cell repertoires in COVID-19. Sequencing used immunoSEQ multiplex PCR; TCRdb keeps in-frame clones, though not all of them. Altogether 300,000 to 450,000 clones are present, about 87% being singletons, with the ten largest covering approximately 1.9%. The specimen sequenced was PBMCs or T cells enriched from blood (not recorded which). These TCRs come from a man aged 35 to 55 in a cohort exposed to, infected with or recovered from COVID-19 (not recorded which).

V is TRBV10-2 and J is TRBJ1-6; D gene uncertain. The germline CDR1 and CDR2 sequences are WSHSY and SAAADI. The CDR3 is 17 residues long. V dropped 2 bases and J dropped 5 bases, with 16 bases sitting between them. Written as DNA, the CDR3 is TGCGCCAGCAGTGAGCGGCCGGGGAGGGCGAATAATTCACCCCTCCACTTT. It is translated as CASSERPGRANNSPLHF.

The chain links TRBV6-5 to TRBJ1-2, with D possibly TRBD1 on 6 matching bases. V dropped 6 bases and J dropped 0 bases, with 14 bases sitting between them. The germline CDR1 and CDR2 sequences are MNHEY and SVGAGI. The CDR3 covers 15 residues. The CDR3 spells CASSNGGAANYGYTF. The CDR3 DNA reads TGTGCCAGCAGCAATGGGGGGGCGGCTAACTATGGCTACACCTTC.

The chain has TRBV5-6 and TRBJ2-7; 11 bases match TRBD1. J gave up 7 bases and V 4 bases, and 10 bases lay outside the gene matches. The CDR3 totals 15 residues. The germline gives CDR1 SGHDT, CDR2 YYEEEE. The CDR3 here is CASSSSWTGGGEQYF. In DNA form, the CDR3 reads TGTGCCAGCAGCAGTTCCTGGACAGGGGGCGGTGAGCAGTACTTC.

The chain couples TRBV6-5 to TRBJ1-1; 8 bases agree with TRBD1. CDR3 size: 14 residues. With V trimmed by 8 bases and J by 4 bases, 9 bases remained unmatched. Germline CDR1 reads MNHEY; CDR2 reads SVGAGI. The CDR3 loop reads CASAQRTGSTEAFF. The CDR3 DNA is TGTGCCAGCGCCCAGCGGACAGGGAGCACTGAAGCTTTCTTT.

The CDR3: CASSGWSTAKNIQYF. CDR3 DNA sequence: TGTGCCAGCAGTGGCTGGTCTACAGCCAAAAACATTCAGTACTTC. The V call is TRBV2, the J call TRBJ2-4; no reliable D call. Trimming took off 4 bases at V and 0 bases at J, with 10 bases between the two ends. Germline V CDR1 and CDR2: SNHLY, FYNNEI. The CDR3 is 15 amino acids. The whole variable domain, filled in from reference TRBV2 and TRBJ2-4, reads EPEVTQTPSHQVTQMGQEVILRCVPISNHLYFYWYRQILGQKVEFLVSFYNNEISEKSEIFDDQFSVERPDGSNFTLKIRSTKLEDSAMYFCASSGWSTAKNIQYFGAGTRLSVL.

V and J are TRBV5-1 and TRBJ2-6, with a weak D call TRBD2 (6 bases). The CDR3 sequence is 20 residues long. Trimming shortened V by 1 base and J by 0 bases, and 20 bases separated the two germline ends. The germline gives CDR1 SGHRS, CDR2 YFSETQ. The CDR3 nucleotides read TGCGCCAGCAGCTTGTCGGAGGGAGGCGTTGTCGGCTCTGGGGCCAACGTCCTGACTTTC. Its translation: CASSLSEGGVVGSGANVLTF. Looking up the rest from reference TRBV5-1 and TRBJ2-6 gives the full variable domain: KAGVTQTPRYLIKTRGQQVTLSCSPISGHRSVSWYQQTPGQGLQFLFEYFSETQRNKGNFPGRFSGRQFSNSRSEMNVSTLELGDSALYLCASSLSEGGVVGSGANVLTFGAGSRLTVL.

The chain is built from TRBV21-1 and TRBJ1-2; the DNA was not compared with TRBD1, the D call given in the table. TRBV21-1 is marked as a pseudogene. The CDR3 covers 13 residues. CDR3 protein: CASSWDRVSGYTF. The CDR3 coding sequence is TGTGCCAGCAGCTGGGACAGGGTGAGTGGCTACACCTTC.

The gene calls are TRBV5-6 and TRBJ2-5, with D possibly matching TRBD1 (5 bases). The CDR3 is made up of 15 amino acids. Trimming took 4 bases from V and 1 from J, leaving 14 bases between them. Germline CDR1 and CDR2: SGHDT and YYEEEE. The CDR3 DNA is TGTGCCAGCAGCCGCTGGCAGGGTCTCCAAGAGACCCAGTACTTC. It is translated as CASSRWQGLQETQYF.